The next 20 T cell receptor beta chains were all read from a single sample in a study of cytomegalovirus exposure and HLA in healthy donors. PCR used 60 Vbeta primers and 13 Jbeta primers. Libraries were prepared by immunoSEQ multiplex PCR; TCRdb keeps only in-frame clonotypes and omits some of them. The sample lists some 110,000 clones; 65% to 85% were seen once. The sample consisted of PBMCs. The receptors come from a man aged 50 to 59 in good health and CMV-seropositive.

In nucleotides, the CDR3 is TGTGCCAGCTCACCAATCTGGGGGGATGAAGCTTTCTTT. It encodes CASSPIWGDEAFF. The gene calls are TRBV18 and TRBJ1-1; possible D gene TRBD1, 5 bases. This CDR3 contains 13 residues. Trimming cost V 2 bases and J 7 bases, with 11 bases left between them. CDR1 and CDR2 (germline): KGHSH, LQKENI.

This clone was counted once. V gene TRBV5-8 combines with J gene TRBJ1-5; D gene ambiguous. Trimming cost V 5 bases and J 0 bases, with 12 bases left between them. Per germline, CDR1 SGHTS and CDR2 YDEGEE. The CDR3 contains 15 residues. In nucleotides, the CDR3 is TGTGCCAGCAGGCGGGGTTTTTTTAGCAATCAGCCCCAGCATTTT. It yields the protein CASRRGFFSNQPQHF.

Only a few counts were recorded for this clone. The chain employs TRBV2 and TRBJ2-1; TRBD1 matches at 11 bases. CDR3 size: 15 residues. Germline trimming cut 8 bases from V and 9 bases from J; bases unmatched to any gene: 12. In germline, CDR1 is SNHLY, CDR2 FYNNEI. CDR3 amino acids: CASDPGTGGRGEQFF. CDR3 DNA: TGTGCCAGCGACCCCGGGACAGGGGGAAGAGGTGAGCAGTTCTTC.

Only a few counts were recorded for this clone. The chain uses TRBV10-3 and TRBJ1-1; D gene uncertain. Per germline, CDR1 ENHRY and CDR2 SYGVKD. The V end lost 2 bases, the J end lost 1 base, and 8 bases lay between the germline ends. The CDR3 has 14 amino acids. The CDR3 DNA follows: TGTGCCATCAGTGAGGCGTCAAGGAACACTGAAGCTTTCTTT. Its translation is CAISEASRNTEAFF.

V is TRBV5-6 and J is TRBJ2-1; 8 bases are a match to TRBD2. The CDR3 is 12 residues long. CDR1 SGHDT and CDR2 YYEEEE come from the germline V gene. Trimming removed 4 bases from V and 7 bases from J; junction bases left unmatched: 1. CDR3 bases: TGTGCCAGCAGCAGACTAGCGAATGAGCAGTTCTTC. It translates to CASSRLANEQFF.

V is TRBV19 and J is TRBJ2-7; TRBD1 aligns across 11 bases. The CDR3 has 16 amino acids. Germline V gene lookup returns CDR1 LNHDA and CDR2 SQIVND (reference sequence). The trim removed 4 bases at V and 0 bases at J, leaving 5 bases unmatched. In DNA form, the CDR3 reads TGTGCCAGTAGTACTCCCGGGACAGGGGGCTCCTACGAGCAGTACTTC. It yields the protein CASSTPGTGGSYEQYF.

This clone has just a few counts. The chain is built from TRBV11-3 and TRBJ1-1; D is unclear. This CDR3 region has 14 residues. V was clipped by 3 bases and J by 2 bases, with 10 bases between them. Germline CDR1 reads SGHNT; CDR2 reads YENEEA. The DNA of the CDR3 is TGTGCCAGCAGCTTCGCAGGACTCAACACTGAAGCTTTCTTT. This sequence encodes CASSFAGLNTEAFF.

J is TRBJ1-5 and V is TRBV7-2; 9 bases line up with TRBD1. The V and J ends lost 6 bases and 4 bases, in that order; junction bases with no gene match: 4. This CDR3 has 14 amino acids. CDR1 and CDR2 from the germline V gene are SGHTA and FQGNSA. The CDR3 region is CASSLDRGNQPQHF. The CDR3 nucleotides are TGTGCCAGCAGTCTAGACAGGGGGAATCAGCCCCAGCATTTT.

This clone was counted a few times. The gene calls are TRBV6-5 and TRBJ1-4, with 8 nucleotides matching TRBD1. The CDR3 contains 15 residues. Germline CDR1 reads MNHEY; CDR2 reads SVGAGI. Trimming took 2 bases from V and 7 from J; bases not matched to a gene: 6. The chain's CDR3 is CASSYQGARSEKLFF. The CDR3 nucleotides are TGTGCCAGCAGTTACCAGGGGGCGCGGAGTGAAAAACTGTTTTTT.

The chain combines TRBV13 with TRBJ2-7; 12 positions match TRBD2. Germline V CDR1 and CDR2: PRHDT, FYEKMQ (reference sequence). V dropped 6 bases and J dropped 4; count of bases not matched to a gene: 7. This CDR3 is built from 15 residues. CDR3 amino acids: CASRKTSGRAYEQYF. For the CDR3, the DNA is TGTGCCAGCAGAAAGACTAGCGGGAGAGCATACGAGCAGTACTTC. Supplemented by reference TRBV13 and TRBJ2-7, the full variable domain reads AAGVIQSPRHLIKEKRETATLKCYPIPRHDTVYWYQQGPGQDPQFLISFYEKMQSDKGSIPDRFSAQQFSDYHSELNMSSLELGDSALYFCASRKTSGRAYEQYFGPGTRLTVT.

This clone was picked up a small number of times. This sequence joins TRBV2 and TRBJ1-4; maybe TRBD1 (6 bases). Germline V gene data show CDR1 as SNHLY and CDR2 as FYNNEI. The length of the CDR3 is 13 residues. V was shortened by 5 bases and J by 8 bases, with 12 bases between the two germline ends. Here the CDR3 reads CASSSNREEKLFF. Here the CDR3 DNA reads TGTGCCAGCAGTTCTAACAGGGAAGAAAAACTGTTTTTT.

This clone has only a few counts. The chain recombines TRBV19 with TRBJ2-1, with 11 positions matching TRBD2. Germline V gene sequence: CDR1 LNHDA, CDR2 SQIVND (reference sequence). With V trimmed by 6 bases and J by 9 bases, 10 bases remained unmatched. The CDR3 runs 15 residues. CDR3 DNA: TGTGCCAGTAGAATTATAGCGGGGGGGCGGTTTGAGCAGTTCTTC. Protein product: CASRIIAGGRFEQFF.

This rearrangement joins TRBV27 to TRBJ2-7; tentative D call: TRBD1 (6 bases). V lost 4 bases and J lost 3, with 10 bases in between. Germline V gene data show CDR1 as MNHEY and CDR2 as SMNVEV (reference sequence). The CDR3 length is 13 residues. DNA of the CDR3: TGTGCCAGCAGTTCCGGACAGTACTACGAGCAGTACTTC. As protein: CASSSGQYYEQYF.

The V call is TRBV18, the J call TRBJ2-3, with TRBD2 matching 8 bases. The V and J ends lost 4 bases and 2 bases, in that order; junction bases with no gene match: 5. Germline CDR1 KGHSH, CDR2 LQKENI. The CDR3 is 15 residues long. This CDR3 reads CASSLSGRVTDTQYF. CDR3 DNA sequence: TGTGCCAGCTCACTCAGCGGGAGAGTCACAGATACGCAGTATTTT.

V and J are TRBV6-1 and TRBJ1-2, with TRBD1 as a possible D gene (6 bases). The CDR3 spans 16 residues. Germline loops: CDR1 MNHNS, CDR2 SASEGT. Trimming took 3 bases from V and 2 from J, leaving 16 bases between them. The chain's CDR3 is CASSDWLSGGNYGYTF. The CDR3 region has the DNA TGTGCCAGCAGTGACTGGTTATCGGGGGGCAACTATGGCTACACCTTC.

The gene calls are TRBV13 and TRBJ1-1, with unresolved D. Germline values: CDR1 PRHDT, CDR2 FYEKMQ (reference sequence). The CDR3 is made up of 15 amino acids. V lost 1 base to trimming and J lost 3 bases, with 12 bases between them. CDR3 sequence (DNA): TGTGCCAGCAGCTTAGACCCCGGGAGGGACACTGAAGCTTTCTTT. It is translated as CASSLDPGRDTEAFF.

This clone is a singleton in its sample. This chain joins TRBV19 and TRBJ1-5; 8 nucleotides line up with TRBD1. Germline CDR1 and CDR2: LNHDA and SQIVND (reference sequence). V shed 7 bases, J shed 7 bases, and the junction held 12 bases outside the gene matches. The CDR3 runs to 15 residues. CDR3 residues: CASTDDRGGYQPQHF. The CDR3 DNA is TGTGCCAGTACCGATGACAGGGGAGGCTACCAGCCCCAGCATTTT.

As concerns this clone: Germline is not matched at one junction end, which may reflect a read error. V usage is TRBV7-9 and J usage is TRBJ1-1; D is uncertain. CDR1 is SEHNR and CDR2 is FQNEAQ in the germline V gene (reference sequence). There are 11 residues in the CDR3. CDR3 sequence reads: CSSSLVSEAFF. The CDR3, as DNA: TGTTCCAGCAGCTTAGTCAGTGAAGCTTTCTTT.

V gene TRBV5-1 combines with J gene TRBJ2-3, with D possibly matching TRBD2 (6 bases). Germline V gene data show CDR1 as SGHRS and CDR2 as YFSETQ. V lost 5 bases and J lost 0, with 16 bases in between. This CDR3 has 16 residues. CDR3: CASRFTPGVSTDTQYF. The DNA of the CDR3 is TGCGCCAGCAGATTTACCCCGGGGGTAAGCACAGATACGCAGTATTTT.

This clone was detected only once. The chain combines TRBV28 with TRBJ1-4; D remains unclear. The ends were cut back, 6 bases at V and 6 bases at J, with 17 bases in the middle. CDR1 is MDHEN and CDR2 is SYDVKM in the germline V gene. The CDR3 is 15 residues long. In DNA form, the CDR3 reads TGTGCCAGCAGCCCGTTAGGGCGGGTGTATGAAAAACTGTTTTTT. Amino acid sequence: CASSPLGRVYEKLFF.